This T cell receptor beta chain comes out of a study of blood T cell repertoires in COVID-19 (dated by TCRdb to 2018 to 2021). Notes on the research overall: Collaborator samples came from the United States, Italy and Spain and covered acute and convalescent phases of COVID-19. Samples came from the ongoing ImmuneRACE study (first 160 participants) plus 1,254 subjects from 6 global collaborators. HLA class I and class II types, where available, came from metadata supplied by the sample provider rather than from assay-based typing. A freely available public database, intended as a resource for researchers studying the immune response to SARS-CoV-2, is where the repertoires were released. The sample metadata nearly always contained a de-identified subject ID, COVID-19 status, age in years and sex. Subjects who had been exposed to COVID-19, were actively infected with it, or had recovered from it provided the deeply sampled blood TCRbeta repertoires that made up the dataset. The prospective study material was composed of cDNA or gDNA derived from T cells, B-cell-depleted T cells, or PBMCs. The full study reports these points: Clinical and demographic metadata were provided uncurated, with the amount varying by source and participant.

Collaborating institutions collected whole blood in K2EDTA tubes following their own protocols. For TCRbeta analysis, collaborators shipped samples in one of three forms: frozen whole blood, isolated PBMCs, or DNA extracted from either of those sample types. A word on this clone: This clone's antigen is unknown. It has no much larger one-base neighbor in the sample; base qualities were not kept.

The V end gives up 10 bases and the J end 6 bases, leaving 13 bases in the junction not matched to a gene. From a lookup of the germline V gene (reference sequence), CDR1 and CDR2 are LNHDA and SQIVND. Counted from cysteine to phenylalanine, this CDR3 has 15 amino acids. The retained sequence is limited to the CDR3, 45 bases, with the frame set at the first base. The immunoSEQ Assay, a bias-controlled multiplex PCR, was used to amplify TCRbeta CDR3 regions from genomic DNA. The paper's data handling went like this. The number of nucleated cells in each sample was estimated from the amplification of reference gene primers within the assay. Sequence reads were collapsed and filtered to measure the absolute abundance of every unique TCRbeta CDR3 rearrangement. For each sample, productive Simpson clonality was calculated as the square root of Simpson's diversity index over productive rearrangements. TCRdb provides this immuneACCESS table in a form limited to in-frame rearrangements. Some clones are lacking; in checked studies, under half of them reflect an unresolved V gene, and why the rest are absent is not known. Clone size and the V and J calls come from that table; the DNA yielded D and trimming. Here the sample has roughly 260,000 clones; more than 60% occur a single time. Clones ranked in the top ten supply approximately 4% of the sample.

The receptor was derived from a woman between 40 and 50 years old with active or convalescent COVID-19. The specimen sequenced was peripheral blood. The chain joins TRBV19 to TRBJ2-1; the junction holds 9 bases that match TRBD1. The DNA sequence is as follows: TGTGCCACCAAGCGGTCCGGGACAGGGATCAATGAGCAGTTCTTC. Its coded protein is CATKRSGTGINEQFF.